This T cell receptor beta chain was recovered during a study of human T cells and chemical hapten exposure. Study-wide results and limits: After DPC sensitization, TCRs above 1 in 1000 frequency showed no change.

This clonotype was picked up many times. What it binds is unknown. TCRdb re-analysed the RACE reads in MiXCR, keeping a single row per CDR3 protein. The data contain approximately 34,000 distinct CDR3 sequences, 6% to 7% of them singletons. The CDR3 length is 19 residues. CDR1 is LGHNA and CDR2 is YSLEER in the germline V gene. After removal of 4 bases from V and 1 base from J, the junction contained 16 bases not matched to a gene. Time point here: patch test 1, 2 weeks after DPC sensitization. This sample's treatment: therapeutic diphenylcyclopropenone sensitization with weekly scalp DPC. From whole blood left unfractionated, total RNA was extracted. Donors, patients with alopecia ranging from 18 to 70 years old and judged suitable for DPC, provided samples.

The chain uses TRBV4-3 and TRBJ2-3, with 8 bases that match TRBD2. The sequences come from whole blood, collected in connection with sensitization to the hapten diphenylcyclopropenone (DPC). This TCR came from a woman in her 30s with alopecia areata. Some clones in this sample may be carry-over from other donors' samples. In DNA, the CDR3 is TGCGCCAGCAGCCGCTGGTTGGGAGCGGGGGACGATGGCACAGATACGCAGTATTTT. Translated, it gives CASSRWLGAGDDGTDTQYF.